This T cell receptor (beta chain) was sequenced in a study of T cells after yellow fever vaccination. Study-wide context: SMART-Seq v4 Ultra Low Input prepared the low-cell-number fractions.

The V end lost 8 bases, the J end lost 3 bases, and 14 bases lay between the germline ends. The CDR3 spans 14 residues. Whole-study results and caveats: A weaker but faster secondary response was observed, peaking on day 5 versus 15.

TCR cDNA, made by 5'RACE template switching, carried an added universal primer site and UMIs. MiXCR, applied by TCRdb to the 5' RACE reads, yields one record per CDR3 protein. The sample includes approximately 600,000 distinct CDR3 sequences, approximately 13% of them seen just once. This clonotype showed up just a few times. The antigen remains undetermined. The source material was PBMCs, sampled on the day of the yellow fever booster vaccination. This sequence joins TRBV12-3 or TRBV12-4 and TRBJ2-1; no reliable D call. The TCR was taken from a man aged 25-40 years who received the YFV17D yellow fever vaccine. The CDR3 reads CASGSPRLYNEQFF. The CDR3 nucleotides are TGTGCCAGCGGCTCCCCCAGACTCTACAATGAGCAGTTCTTC.